The clone carrying this T cell receptor (beta chain) was seen more than once but under ten times. Per the germline V gene, CDR1 is SEHNR and CDR2 is FQNEAQ (reference sequence). V lost 2 bases, J lost 2 bases, and 3 bases stayed unmatched. The CDR3 is 15 amino acids. The data are from a study of CD8+ T cells in alopecia areata. Overall study: Twice a day, 5 to 10 mg of oral tofacitinib was administered to treated patients.

Indicated treatment: oral pan-JAK inhibitor, 5-10 mg twice daily. Specimens obtained from alopecia areata patients comprised lesional scalp punch biopsies and peripheral blood. The sequencing template was cDNA reverse transcribed from extracted RNA. Sequencing used immunoSEQ multiplex PCR; TCRdb keeps in-frame clones, though not all of them. The sample has 120,000 or so clones; roughly 57% are singletons. This specimen was CD4+ T cells sorted from blood, taken at week 4, from a patient treated with tofacitinib. V gene TRBV7-9 combines with J gene TRBJ2-5; TRBD2 matches at 9 bases. This TCR was recovered from a human donor with alopecia areata. CDR3 in DNA: TGTGCCAGCAGCTTAATGGCGGGGGGGCAAGAGACCCAGTACTTC. Translating gives CASSLMAGGQETQYF.